This record looks at one T cell receptor (beta chain) sequence and its context. The antigen it recognizes is unknown. Base qualities were left out, and no much larger clone turns up one base away. This record belongs to a study of T cells in Graves' hyperthyroidism and ophthalmopathy (dated by TCRdb to the late 2010s). Regarding the study in general: Peripheral blood samples were taken at initial diagnosis, before any treatment was given. To identify TCR V-J signatures that set the groups apart, the researchers used a discovery cohort of 100 patients, made up of under 45 with Graves' ophthalmopathy and some 58 with stable Graves' hyperthyroidism. Whether ophthalmopathy could be predicted prospectively was tested in an independent validation cohort made up of roughly 20 hyperthyroidism patients plus 17 patients who later progressed to ophthalmopathy. The 100 discovery patients were randomly split 7:3 into training and test sets. In addition, the study compared T-cell repertoires in thyroid tissue and in blood from roughly 6 Graves' hyperthyroidism patients. Once sampling was done, hyperthyroidism patients were given methimazole at a starting dose of 30 mg daily, whereas ophthalmopathy patients were given high-dose intravenous methylprednisolone. The paper describes TCR Vbeta CDR3 sequencing of 135 peripheral blood samples, made up of 40 to 45 ophthalmopathy patients, roughly 72 hyperthyroidism patients and roughly 17 progressor patients.

Ophthalmopathy patients had moderately to severely active disease, with a Clinical Activity Score of 3 or more, a NOSPECS grade of 4 or more, and a disease duration of less than 3 months. The study excluded patients with uncontrolled infections, other autoimmune diseases, pregnancy or lactation. Clinical symptoms, serum thyroxine and TRAb, thyroid ultrasound, and orbital computed tomography formed the basis for the diagnoses. PBMCs were isolated from approximately 10 ml of fresh peripheral blood by Ficoll-Paque density gradient centrifugation. Total RNA was extracted with Trizol reagent, and quality was checked on an Agilent 2100 Bioanalyzer. Between the V and J ends, shortened by 5 bases and 8 bases respectively, the junction contains 24 bases. The CDR3 sequence holds 17 residues, the cysteine and phenylalanine included. The CDR3 DNA has 51 bases and is translated from base 1. The germline V gene sets CDR1 to SGHVS and CDR2 to FQNEAQ.

General study outcomes and caveats: No statistical method was used to set the sample size in advance, and investigators knew the group allocation. Most expanded thyroid clonotypes (frequency above 0.001) were also detected in blood, suggesting blood repertoires may reflect thyroid immune responses. Ophthalmopathy was separated from stable hyperthyroidism by a 13 V-J signature model, with about 86% sensitivity and around 81% specificity obtained in cross-validation and 80%/75% obtained in testing. During validation, the model predicted progression to ophthalmopathy a median of about 6.3 months ahead of onset, with almost 71% sensitivity and less than 85% specificity.

Amplification of TCR beta CDR3 regions was carried out from RNA transcripts. The TCR CDR3 was subjected to a first round of RT-PCR using the HTBI primer set and the Qiagen OneStep RT-PCR kit. The libraries were constructed in a second round of multiplex PCR and then size-selected and purified. Paired-end sequencing of the libraries was performed with 100 bp reads on an Illumina HiSeq2000. The authors' analysis ran thus. Raw data were processed with SOAPnuke, discarding reads with adapters, uncalled bases, mean Phred below 15, or no exact constant-primer or identifier match. COPE v1.2.5 was used to merge high-quality paired reads, and clonotypes were defined as unique nucleotide sequences. MiTCR v1.1 was used to align clonotypes to the IMGT TRBV, TRBD and TRBJ reference segments. Only V-J combinations with frequency above 0.0001, covering approximately 99% of repertoires, were analysed. A TCS score was defined as the ratio between F50 (clonal expansion) and ExV (chaos), using BLOSUM62-based TCRdist between CDR3 peptides within each V-J. Welch's t-statistics and random forest reduced roughly 540 V-J features to 13, which were used in a naive Bayes classifier (R e1071). The public reads were run again by TCRdb, first through fastp at Q25 and then through MiXCR, and only productive beta chains were kept. Each record represents a unique CDR3 protein, reported with the most common genes and DNA among its rows. The V and J calls and clone size come from TCRdb's table, not from the authors' own analysis. The sample data list approximately 380,000 distinct CDR3 sequences, and approximately 17% of these were observed just once. 35% to 50% of the sample belongs to the ten largest clones.

The sample consisted of blood. The TCR originated in a man aged 18 to 30 with Graves' ophthalmopathy. The chain is made from TRBV7-8 and TRBJ2-2, with the D gene uncertain. CDR3 region: CASSLTPSLAGAGELFF. The DNA is as follows: TGTGCCAGCAGCCTCACCCCCTCCCTGGCAGGTGCGGGGGAGCTGTTTTTT.